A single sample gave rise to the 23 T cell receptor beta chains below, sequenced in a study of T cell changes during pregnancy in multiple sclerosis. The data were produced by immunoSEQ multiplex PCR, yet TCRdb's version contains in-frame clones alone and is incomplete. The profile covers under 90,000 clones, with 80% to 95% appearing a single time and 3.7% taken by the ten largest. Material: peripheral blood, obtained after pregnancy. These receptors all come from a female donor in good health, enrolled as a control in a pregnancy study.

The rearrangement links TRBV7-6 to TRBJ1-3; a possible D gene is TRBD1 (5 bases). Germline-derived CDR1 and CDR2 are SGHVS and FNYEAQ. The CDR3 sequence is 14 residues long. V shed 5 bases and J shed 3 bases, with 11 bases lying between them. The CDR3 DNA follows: TGTGCCAGCAGCAAACAGGACGGTGGAAACACCATATATTTT. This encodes CASSKQDGGNTIYF.

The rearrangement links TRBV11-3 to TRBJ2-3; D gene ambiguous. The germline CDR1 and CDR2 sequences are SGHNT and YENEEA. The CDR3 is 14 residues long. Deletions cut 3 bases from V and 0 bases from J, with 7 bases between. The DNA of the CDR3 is TGTGCCAGCAGCTTGGGCCAGAGCACAGATACGCAGTATTTT. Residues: CASSLGQSTDTQYF. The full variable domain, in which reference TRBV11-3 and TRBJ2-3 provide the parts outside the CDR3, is EAGVVQSPRYKIIEKKQPVAFWCNPISGHNTLYWYLQNLGQGPELLIRYENEEAVDDSQLPKDRFSAERLKGVDSTLKIQPAELGDSAVYLCASSLGQSTDTQYFGPGTRLTVL.

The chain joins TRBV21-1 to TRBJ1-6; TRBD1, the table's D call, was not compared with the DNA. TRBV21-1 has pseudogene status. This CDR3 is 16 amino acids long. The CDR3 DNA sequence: TGTGCCAGCAGCTTGCACAGGGGGCGAATAGGTTCACCCCTCCACTTT. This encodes CASSLHRGRIGSPLHF.

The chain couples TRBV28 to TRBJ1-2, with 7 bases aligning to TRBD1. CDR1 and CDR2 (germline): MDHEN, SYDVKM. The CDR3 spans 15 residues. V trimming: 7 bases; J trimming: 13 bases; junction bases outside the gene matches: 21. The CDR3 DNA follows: TGTGCCAGCACCTCACCCCTCGGGGACAGCCCGTCAGGCACCTTC. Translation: CASTSPLGDSPSGTF.

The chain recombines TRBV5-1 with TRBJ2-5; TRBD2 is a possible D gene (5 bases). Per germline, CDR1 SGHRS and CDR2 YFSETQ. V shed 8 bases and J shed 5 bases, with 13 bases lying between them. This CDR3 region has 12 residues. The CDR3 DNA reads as TGCGCCAGTAATACTAGTACGGAGACCCAGTACTTC. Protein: CASNTSTETQYF.

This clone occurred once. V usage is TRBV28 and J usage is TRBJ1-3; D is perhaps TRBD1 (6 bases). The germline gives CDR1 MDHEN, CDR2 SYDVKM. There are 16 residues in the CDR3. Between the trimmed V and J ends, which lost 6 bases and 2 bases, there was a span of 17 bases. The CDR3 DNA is TGTGCCAGCAGACCCTTCTTGGGGGCGACTGGAAACACCATATATTTT. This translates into CASRPFLGATGNTIYF.

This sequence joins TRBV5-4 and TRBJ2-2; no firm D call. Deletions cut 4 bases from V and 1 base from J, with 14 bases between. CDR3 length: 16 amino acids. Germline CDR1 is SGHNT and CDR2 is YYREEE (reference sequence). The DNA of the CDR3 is TGTGCCAGCAGCCCATTCAATCCCGGGAACACCGGGGAGCTGTTTTTT. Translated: CASSPFNPGNTGELFF.

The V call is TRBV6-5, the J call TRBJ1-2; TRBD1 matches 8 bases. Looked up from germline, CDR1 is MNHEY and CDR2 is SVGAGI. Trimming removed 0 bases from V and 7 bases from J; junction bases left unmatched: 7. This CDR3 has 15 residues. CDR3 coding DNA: TGTGCCAGCAGTTACTCTGACAGGGGAGCATCTGGCTACACCTTC. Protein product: CASSYSDRGASGYTF.

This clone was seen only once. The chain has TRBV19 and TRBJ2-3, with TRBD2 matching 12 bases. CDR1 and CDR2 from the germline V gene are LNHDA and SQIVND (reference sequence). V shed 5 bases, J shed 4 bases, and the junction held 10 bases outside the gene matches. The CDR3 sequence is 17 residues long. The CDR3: CASSRDLLAGGPDTQYF. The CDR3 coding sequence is TGTGCCAGTAGTCGCGACCTACTAGCGGGGGGTCCAGATACGCAGTATTTT.

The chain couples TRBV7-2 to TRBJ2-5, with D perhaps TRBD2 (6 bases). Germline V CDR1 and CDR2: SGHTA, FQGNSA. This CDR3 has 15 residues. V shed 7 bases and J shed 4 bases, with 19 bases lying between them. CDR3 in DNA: TGTGCCAGCACCAGGGAGGCCGCTCGAGGAGAGACCCAGTACTTC. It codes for CASTREAARGETQYF.

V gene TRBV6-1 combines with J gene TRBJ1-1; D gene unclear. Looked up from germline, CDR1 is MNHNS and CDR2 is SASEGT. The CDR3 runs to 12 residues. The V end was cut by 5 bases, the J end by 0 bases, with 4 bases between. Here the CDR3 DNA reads TGTGCCAGCAGTTTCATGAACACTGAAGCTTTCTTT. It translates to CASSFMNTEAFF.

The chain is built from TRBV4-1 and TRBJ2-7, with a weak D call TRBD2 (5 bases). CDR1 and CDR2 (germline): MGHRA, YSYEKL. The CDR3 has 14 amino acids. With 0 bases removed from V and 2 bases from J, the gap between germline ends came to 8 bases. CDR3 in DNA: TGCGCCAGCAGCCAAGAAGCGGCTACCTACGAGCAGTACTTC. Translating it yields CASSQEAATYEQYF.

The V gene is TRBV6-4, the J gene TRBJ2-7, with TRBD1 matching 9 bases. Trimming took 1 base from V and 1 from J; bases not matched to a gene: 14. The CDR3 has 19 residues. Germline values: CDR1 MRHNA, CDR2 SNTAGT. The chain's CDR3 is CASSDLSGGTGSFSYEQYF. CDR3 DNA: TGTGCCAGCAGTGACTTATCCGGTGGGACAGGGAGTTTTTCCTACGAGCAGTACTTC.

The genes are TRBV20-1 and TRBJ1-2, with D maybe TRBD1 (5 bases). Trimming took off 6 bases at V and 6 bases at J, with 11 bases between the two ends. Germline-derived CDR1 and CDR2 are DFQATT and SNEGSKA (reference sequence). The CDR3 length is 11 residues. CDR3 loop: CSATDIHGYTF. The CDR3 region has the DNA TGCAGTGCGACGGACATTCATGGCTACACCTTC.

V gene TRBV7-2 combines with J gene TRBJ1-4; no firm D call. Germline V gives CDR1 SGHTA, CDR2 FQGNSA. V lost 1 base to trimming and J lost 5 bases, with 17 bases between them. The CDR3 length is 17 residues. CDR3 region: CASSLEAVGRSNEKLFF. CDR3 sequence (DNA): TGTGCCAGCAGCTTAGAAGCCGTTGGTCGCTCGAATGAAAAACTGTTTTTT.

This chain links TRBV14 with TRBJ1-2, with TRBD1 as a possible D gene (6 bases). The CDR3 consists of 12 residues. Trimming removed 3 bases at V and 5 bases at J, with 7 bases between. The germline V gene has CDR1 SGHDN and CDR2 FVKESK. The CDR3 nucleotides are TGTGCCAGCAGCCAGGGGGCTTATGGCTACACCTTC. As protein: CASSQGAYGYTF.

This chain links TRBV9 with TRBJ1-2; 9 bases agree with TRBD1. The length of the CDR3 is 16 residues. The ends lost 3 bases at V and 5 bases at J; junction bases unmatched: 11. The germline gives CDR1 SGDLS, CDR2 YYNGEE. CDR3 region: CASSGTGTGTPYGYTF. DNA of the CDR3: TGTGCCAGCAGCGGCACCGGGACAGGGACTCCATATGGCTACACCTTC.

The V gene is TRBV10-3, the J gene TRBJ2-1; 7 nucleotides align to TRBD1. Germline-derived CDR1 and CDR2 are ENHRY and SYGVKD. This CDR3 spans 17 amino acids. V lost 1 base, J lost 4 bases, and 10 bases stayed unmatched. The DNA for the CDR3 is TGTGCCATCAGTGAGTTCGGGACAGAGACATTTTACAATGAGCAGTTCTTC. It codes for CAISEFGTETFYNEQFF.

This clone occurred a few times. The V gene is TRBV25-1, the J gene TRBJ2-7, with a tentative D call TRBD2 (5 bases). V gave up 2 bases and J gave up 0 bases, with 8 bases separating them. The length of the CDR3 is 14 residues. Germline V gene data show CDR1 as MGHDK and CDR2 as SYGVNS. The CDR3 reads CASSEQDSSYEQYF. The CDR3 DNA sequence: TGTGCCAGCAGTGAACAGGACTCCTCCTACGAGCAGTACTTC.

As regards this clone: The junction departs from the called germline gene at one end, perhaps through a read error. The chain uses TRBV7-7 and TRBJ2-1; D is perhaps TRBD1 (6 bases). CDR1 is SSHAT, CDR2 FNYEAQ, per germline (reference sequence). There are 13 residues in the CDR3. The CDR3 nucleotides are TGTGCTAGCAGCTTAACCAGGGGTAGTGAGCAGTTCTTC. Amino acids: CASSLTRGSEQFF.

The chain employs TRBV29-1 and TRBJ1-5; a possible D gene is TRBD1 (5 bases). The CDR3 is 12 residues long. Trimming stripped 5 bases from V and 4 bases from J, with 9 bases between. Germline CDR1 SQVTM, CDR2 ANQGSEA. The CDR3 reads CSVSTANQPQHF. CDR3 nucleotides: TGCAGCGTTTCGACAGCTAATCAGCCCCAGCATTTT.

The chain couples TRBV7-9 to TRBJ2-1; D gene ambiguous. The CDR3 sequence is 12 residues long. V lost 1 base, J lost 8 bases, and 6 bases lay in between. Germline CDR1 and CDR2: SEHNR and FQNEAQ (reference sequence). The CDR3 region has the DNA TGTGCCAGCAGCTTAGATACGGATGAGCAGTTCTTC. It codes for CASSLDTDEQFF. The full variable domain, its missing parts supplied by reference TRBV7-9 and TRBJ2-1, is DTGVSQNPRHKITKRGQNVTFRCDPISEHNRLYWYRQTLGQGPEFLTYFQNEAQLEKSRLLSDRFSAERPKGSFSTLEIQRTEQGDSAMYLCASSLDTDEQFFGPGTRLTVL.

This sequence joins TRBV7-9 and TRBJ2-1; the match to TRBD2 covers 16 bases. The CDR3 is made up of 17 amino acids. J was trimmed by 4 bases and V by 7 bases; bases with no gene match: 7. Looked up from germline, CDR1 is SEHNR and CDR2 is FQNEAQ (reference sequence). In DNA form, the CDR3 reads TGTGCCAGCATCTCCGGGACTAGCGGGAGGGGGTACAATGAGCAGTTCTTC. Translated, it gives CASISGTSGRGYNEQFF.